This TCR beta chain was found in a study of blood T cell repertoires in COVID-19 (dated by TCRdb to the early 2020s). About the investigation overall: Collaborator samples came from the United States, Italy and Spain and covered acute and convalescent phases of COVID-19. Samples came from the ongoing ImmuneRACE study (first 160 participants) plus 1,254 subjects from 6 global collaborators. The sample metadata nearly always contained a de-identified subject ID, COVID-19 status, age in years and sex. The dataset comprised deeply sampled blood TCRbeta repertoires from subjects exposed to, actively infected with, or recovered from COVID-19. The prospective study material was composed of cDNA or gDNA derived from T cells, B-cell-depleted T cells, or PBMCs. Where HLA class I and class II types were available, the types were taken from metadata supplied by the sample provider, not from assay-based typing. The repertoires were released in a freely available public database intended as a resource for research on the immune response to SARS-CoV-2.

Each collaborating institution followed its own protocols to collect whole blood in K2EDTA tubes. For TCRbeta analysis, collaborators shipped samples in one of three forms: frozen whole blood, isolated PBMCs, or DNA extracted from either of those sample types. V loses 2 bases of germline sequence and J loses 2 bases, and the interval between the two ends is 4 bases. From cysteine to phenylalanine, the CDR3 is 13 amino acids long. CDR3 DNA is the only sequence kept; it has 39 bases, read in frame from the first base. Reading the germline V gene gives CDR1 SNHLY and CDR2 FYNNEI. This clone was found a few times. Its antigen is unknown. Base qualities are not provided; no much larger clone lies one nucleotide away. Different DNA sequences within this sample yield the same CDR3. Results the study describes overall, beyond this receptor: The quantity of clinical and demographic metadata differed by source and by participant and was supplied without curation.

TCRbeta CDR3 regions were amplified from genomic DNA using the immunoSEQ Assay, a bias-controlled multiplex PCR. On the study's bioinformatics: The number of nucleated cells in each sample was estimated from the amplification of reference gene primers within the assay. To quantify the absolute abundance of each unique TCRbeta CDR3 rearrangement, sequence reads were collapsed and filtered. For each sample, productive Simpson clonality was calculated as the square root of Simpson's diversity index over productive rearrangements. Imported from immuneACCESS, the table was reduced by TCRdb to in-frame sequences with V and J called. These copies leave out some clones; in studies compared against another copy, an unresolved V gene accounts for under half, and the cause of the remainder is not known. The D gene and trimming were derived from the DNA, and the V and J assignments and clone size from that table. The sample includes some 47,000 clones, with approximately 83% observed a single time. The top ten clonotypes cover 2.5% to 3% of the sample.

The sequence is built from TRBV2 and TRBJ1-5; a confident D gene designation cannot be given. Material for sequencing was peripheral blood. The TCR was taken from an elderly woman with acute or convalescent COVID-19. The CDR3 is CASSETGNQPQHF. Read as DNA, the sequence is TGTGCCAGCAGTGAAACAGGCAATCAGCCCCAGCATTTT.